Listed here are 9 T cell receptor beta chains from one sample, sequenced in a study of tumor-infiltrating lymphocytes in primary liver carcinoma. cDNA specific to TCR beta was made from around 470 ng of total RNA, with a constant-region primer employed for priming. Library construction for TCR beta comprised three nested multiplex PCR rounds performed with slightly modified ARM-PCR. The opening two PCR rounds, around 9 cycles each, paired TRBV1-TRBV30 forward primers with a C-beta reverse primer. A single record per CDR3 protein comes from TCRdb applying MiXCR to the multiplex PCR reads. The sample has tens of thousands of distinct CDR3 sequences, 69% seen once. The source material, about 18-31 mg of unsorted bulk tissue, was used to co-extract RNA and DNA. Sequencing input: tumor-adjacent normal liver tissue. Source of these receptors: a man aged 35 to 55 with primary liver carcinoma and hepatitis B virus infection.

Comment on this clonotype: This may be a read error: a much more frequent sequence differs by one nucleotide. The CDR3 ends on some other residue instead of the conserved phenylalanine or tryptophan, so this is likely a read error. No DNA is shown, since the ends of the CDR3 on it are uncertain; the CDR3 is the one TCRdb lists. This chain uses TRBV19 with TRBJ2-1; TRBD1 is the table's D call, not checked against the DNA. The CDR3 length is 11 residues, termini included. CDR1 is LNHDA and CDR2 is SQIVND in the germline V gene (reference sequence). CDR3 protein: CASSIGDSPFI.

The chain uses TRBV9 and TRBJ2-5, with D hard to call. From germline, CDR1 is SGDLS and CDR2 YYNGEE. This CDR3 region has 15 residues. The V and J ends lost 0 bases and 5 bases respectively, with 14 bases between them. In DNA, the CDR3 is TGTGCCAGCAGCGTAGGGTTCCTAAATGGGGAGACCCAGTACTTC. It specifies CASSVGFLNGETQYF.

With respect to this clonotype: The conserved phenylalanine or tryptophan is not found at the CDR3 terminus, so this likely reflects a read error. The CDR3 sequence is CASSLYGRFGGTLYNEQFS. CDR3 DNA: TGTGCCAGCAGCTTATATGGGCGATTCGGCGGGACCCTTTACAATGAGCAGTTCTCC. The V and J genes are TRBV11-2 and TRBJ2-1; D might be TRBD2 (6 bases). The V and J ends lost 2 bases and 4 bases respectively, with 24 bases between them. This CDR3 contains 19 residues. Germline V CDR1 and CDR2: SGHAT, FQNNGV.

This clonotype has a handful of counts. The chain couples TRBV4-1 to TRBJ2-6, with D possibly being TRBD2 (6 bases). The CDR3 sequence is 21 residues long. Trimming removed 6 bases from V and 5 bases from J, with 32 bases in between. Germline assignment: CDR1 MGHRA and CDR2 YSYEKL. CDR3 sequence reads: CASRVSAGRSRPDRRANVLTF. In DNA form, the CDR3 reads TGCGCCAGCAGAGTGTCCGCGGGAAGGTCCCGACCGGATAGGAGGGCCAACGTCCTGACTTTC.

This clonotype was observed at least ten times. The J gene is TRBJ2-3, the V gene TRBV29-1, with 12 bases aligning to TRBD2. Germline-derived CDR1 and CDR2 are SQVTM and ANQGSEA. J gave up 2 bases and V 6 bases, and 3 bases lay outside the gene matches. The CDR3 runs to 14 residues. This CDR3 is CSVGLAGFTDTQYF. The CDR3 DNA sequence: TGCAGCGTCGGACTAGCGGGATTCACAGATACGCAGTATTTT.

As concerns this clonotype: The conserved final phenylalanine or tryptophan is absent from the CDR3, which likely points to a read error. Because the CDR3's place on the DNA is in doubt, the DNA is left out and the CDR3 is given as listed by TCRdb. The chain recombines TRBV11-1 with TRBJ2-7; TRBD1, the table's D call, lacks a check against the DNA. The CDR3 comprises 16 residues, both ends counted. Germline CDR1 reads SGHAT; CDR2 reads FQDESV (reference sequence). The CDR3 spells CVSSFSDARAGDEQYL.

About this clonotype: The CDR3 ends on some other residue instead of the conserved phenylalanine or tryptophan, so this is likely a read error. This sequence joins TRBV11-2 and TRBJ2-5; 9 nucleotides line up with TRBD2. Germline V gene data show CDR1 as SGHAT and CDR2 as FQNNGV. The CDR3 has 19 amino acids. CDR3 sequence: CDGSESGTSRSLGQETQYL. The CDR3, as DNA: TGTGACGGCAGCGAATCCGGGACTAGCCGGAGTTTGGGCCAAGAGACCCAGTACCTC.

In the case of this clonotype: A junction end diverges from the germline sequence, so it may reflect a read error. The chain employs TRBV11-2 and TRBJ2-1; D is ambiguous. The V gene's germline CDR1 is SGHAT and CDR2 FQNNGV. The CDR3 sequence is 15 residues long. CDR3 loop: CASSAILNSYNGQFF. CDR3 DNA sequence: TGTGCCAGCAGCGCAATCTTAAACTCCTACAATGGGCAGTTCTTC.

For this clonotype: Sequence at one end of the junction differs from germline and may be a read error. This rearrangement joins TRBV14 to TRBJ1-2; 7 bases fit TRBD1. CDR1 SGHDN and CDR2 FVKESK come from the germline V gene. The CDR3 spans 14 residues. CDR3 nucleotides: TGTGCCAGCAGCCAGGACCTGGACAGGACTGGCTACATCTTC. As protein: CASSQDLDRTGYIF.